The present entry profiles one T cell receptor beta chain with its context. This CDR3 is 17 amino acids long. The sample belongs to a study of blood T cell repertoires in COVID-19. Study details: The samples span acute and convalescent COVID-19 from the United States, Italy and Spain. Nucleic acid was either cDNA or gDNA, and it came from T cells, B-cell-depleted T cells, or PBMCs.

In the original processing: It was from reference gene primer amplification that nucleated cell counts were estimated. Repertoires were generated with immunoSEQ multiplex PCR, while TCRdb's copy carries only in-frame clones and drops some. For V, J and clone size, that table is used; D and trimming come from the DNA. Among about 370,000 clones listed, 89% were seen once. The sequenced sample was peripheral blood. The sequence came from a woman in her twenties or thirties with COVID-19, enrolled during active disease. J is TRBJ1-2 and V is TRBV21-1; the table calls TRBD1, which could not be checked here. TRBV21-1 is shown as a pseudogene. The CDR3 protein is CASSKPRHRDRCYGYTF. The CDR3 nucleotides read TGTGCCAGCAGCAAACCGAGACACAGGGATCGATGCTATGGCTACACCTTC.